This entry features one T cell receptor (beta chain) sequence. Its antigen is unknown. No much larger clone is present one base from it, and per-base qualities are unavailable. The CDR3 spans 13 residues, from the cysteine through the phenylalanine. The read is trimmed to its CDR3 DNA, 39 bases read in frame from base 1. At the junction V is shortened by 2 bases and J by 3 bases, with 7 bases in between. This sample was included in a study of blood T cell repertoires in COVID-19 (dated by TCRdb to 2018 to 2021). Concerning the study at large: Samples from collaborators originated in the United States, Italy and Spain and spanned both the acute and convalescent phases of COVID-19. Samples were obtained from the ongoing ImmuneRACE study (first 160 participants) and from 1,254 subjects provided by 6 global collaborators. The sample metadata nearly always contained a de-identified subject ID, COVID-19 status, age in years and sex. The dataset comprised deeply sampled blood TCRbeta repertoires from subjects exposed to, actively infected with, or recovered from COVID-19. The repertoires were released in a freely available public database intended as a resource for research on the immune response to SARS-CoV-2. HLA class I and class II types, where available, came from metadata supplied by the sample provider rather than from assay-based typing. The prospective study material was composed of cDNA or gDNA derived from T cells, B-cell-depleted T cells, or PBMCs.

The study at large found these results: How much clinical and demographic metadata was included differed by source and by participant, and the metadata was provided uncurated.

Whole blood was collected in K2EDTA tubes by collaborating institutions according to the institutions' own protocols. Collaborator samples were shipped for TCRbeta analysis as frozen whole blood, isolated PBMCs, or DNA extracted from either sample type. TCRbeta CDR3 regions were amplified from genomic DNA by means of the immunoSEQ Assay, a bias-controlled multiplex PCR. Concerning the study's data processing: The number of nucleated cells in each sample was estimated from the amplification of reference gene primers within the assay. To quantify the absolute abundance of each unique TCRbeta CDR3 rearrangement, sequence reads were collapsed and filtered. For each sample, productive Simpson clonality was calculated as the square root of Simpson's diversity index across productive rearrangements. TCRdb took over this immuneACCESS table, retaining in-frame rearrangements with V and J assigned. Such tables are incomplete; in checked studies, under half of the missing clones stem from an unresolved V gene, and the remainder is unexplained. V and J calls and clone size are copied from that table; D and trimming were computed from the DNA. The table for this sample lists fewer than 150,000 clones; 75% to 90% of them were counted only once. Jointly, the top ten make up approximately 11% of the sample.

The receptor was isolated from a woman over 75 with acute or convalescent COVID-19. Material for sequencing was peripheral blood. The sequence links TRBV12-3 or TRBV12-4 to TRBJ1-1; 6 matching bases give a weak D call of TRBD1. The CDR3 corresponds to CASSLRQDTEAFF. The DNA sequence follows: TGTGCCAGCAGTTTAAGACAGGACACTGAAGCTTTCTTT.